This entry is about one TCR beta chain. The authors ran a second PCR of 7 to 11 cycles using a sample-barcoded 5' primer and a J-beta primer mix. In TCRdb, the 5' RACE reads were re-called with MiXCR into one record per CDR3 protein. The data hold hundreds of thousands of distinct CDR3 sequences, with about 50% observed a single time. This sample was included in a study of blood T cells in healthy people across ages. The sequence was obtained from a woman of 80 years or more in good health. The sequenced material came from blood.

The CDR3 coding sequence is TGTGCCAGCAGCTCCCCGGGAGGGTTAAATCAGCCCCAGCATTTT. Residues: CASSSPGGLNQPQHF. The V call is TRBV2, the J call TRBJ1-5; D is undetermined. The length of the CDR3 is 15 residues. Germline CDR1 is SNHLY and CDR2 is FYNNEI. V lost 6 bases and J 4 bases, leaving 16 bases between the germline ends.